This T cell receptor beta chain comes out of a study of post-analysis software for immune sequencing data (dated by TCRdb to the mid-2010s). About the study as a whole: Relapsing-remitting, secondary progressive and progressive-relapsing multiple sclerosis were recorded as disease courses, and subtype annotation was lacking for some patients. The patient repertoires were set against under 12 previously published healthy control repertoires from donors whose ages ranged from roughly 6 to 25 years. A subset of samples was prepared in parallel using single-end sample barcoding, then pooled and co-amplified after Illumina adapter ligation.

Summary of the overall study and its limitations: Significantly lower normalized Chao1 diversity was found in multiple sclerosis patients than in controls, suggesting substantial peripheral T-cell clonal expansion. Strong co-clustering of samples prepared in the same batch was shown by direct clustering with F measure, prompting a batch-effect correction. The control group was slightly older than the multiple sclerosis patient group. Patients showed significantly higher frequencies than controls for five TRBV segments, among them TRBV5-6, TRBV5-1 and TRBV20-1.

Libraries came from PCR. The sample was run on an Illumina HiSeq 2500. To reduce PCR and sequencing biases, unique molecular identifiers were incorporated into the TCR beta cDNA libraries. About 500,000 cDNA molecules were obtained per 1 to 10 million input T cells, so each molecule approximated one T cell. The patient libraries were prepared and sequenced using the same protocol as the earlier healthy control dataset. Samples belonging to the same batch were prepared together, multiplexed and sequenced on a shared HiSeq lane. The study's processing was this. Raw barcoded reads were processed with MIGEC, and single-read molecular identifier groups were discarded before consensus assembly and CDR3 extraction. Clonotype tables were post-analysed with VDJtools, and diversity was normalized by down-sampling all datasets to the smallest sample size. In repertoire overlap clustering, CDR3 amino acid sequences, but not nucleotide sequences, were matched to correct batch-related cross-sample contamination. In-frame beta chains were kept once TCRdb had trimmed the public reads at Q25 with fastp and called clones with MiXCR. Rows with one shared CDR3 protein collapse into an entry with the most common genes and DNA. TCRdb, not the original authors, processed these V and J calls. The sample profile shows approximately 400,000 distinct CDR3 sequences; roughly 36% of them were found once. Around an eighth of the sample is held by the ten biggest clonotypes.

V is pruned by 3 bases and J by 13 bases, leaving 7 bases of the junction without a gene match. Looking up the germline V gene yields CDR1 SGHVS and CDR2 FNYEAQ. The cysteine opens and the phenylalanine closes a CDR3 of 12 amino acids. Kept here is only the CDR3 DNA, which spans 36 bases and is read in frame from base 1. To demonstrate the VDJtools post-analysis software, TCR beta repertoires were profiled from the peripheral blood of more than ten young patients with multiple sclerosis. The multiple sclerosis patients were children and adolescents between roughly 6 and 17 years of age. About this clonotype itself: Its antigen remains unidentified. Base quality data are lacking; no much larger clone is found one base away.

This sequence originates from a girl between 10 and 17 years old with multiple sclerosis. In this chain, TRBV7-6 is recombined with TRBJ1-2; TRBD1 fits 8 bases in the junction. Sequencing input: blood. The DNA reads TGTGCCAGCAGCTTGGGCAGGGGGCCCCCCACCTTC. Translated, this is CASSLGRGPPTF.